These 3 T cell receptor beta chains originate from one sample sequenced in a study of blood T cells in healthy people across ages. A sample-barcoded 5' primer and a J-beta primer mix were used in a second PCR of roughly 6 to 12 cycles. MiXCR, run by TCRdb on the 5' RACE reads, gives a single entry per CDR3 protein. The sample has some 370,000 distinct CDR3 sequences; about 52% are singletons. The source material was blood. These TCRs come from a man between 60 and 75 years old in good health.

This sequence joins TRBV20-1 and TRBJ2-5, with TRBD2 matching over 13 bases. V dropped 5 bases and J dropped 3; count of bases not matched to a gene: 9. Germline CDR1 and CDR2: DFQATT and SNEGSKA (reference sequence). There are 16 residues in the CDR3. The CDR3 here is CSALISGTSGKETQYF. The DNA of the CDR3 is TGCAGTGCTCTAATCTCGGGGACTAGCGGGAAAGAGACCCAGTACTTC.

This chain links TRBV4-3 with TRBJ2-1; the match to TRBD2 covers 7 bases. The J call could be wrong; TRBJ2-7 is a better fit for the DNA end. The CDR3 covers 17 residues. Germline CDR1 LGHNA, CDR2 YSLEER. The chain's CDR3 is CASSQDVASGTYNEQYF. CDR3 nucleotide sequence: TGCGCCAGCAGCCAAGATGTGGCTAGCGGAACCTACAATGAGCAGTACTTC.

Concerning this clonotype itself: The junction does not match germline at one end; this may be a read error. This rearrangement joins TRBV4-2 to TRBJ2-4, with D perhaps matching TRBD1 (7 bases). The DNA end is more similar to TRBJ2-7, so the J call may be wrong. Germline CDR1 reads LGHNA; CDR2 reads YNFKEQ. The CDR3 loop spans 15 amino acids. CDR3 DNA: TGTGCCAGCGGCCAAGTTCGACAGGGAGGCTACGAGCAGTACTTC. Translated: CASGQVRQGGYEQYF.